The 8 T cell receptor beta chains in this list originate from one sample, sequenced in a study of shared clonotypes between healthy human individuals. Clones were read by immunoSEQ multiplex PCR, and TCRdb kept only the in-frame ones, dropping some. The repertoire has about 460,000 clones, approximately 80% of them found once; the top ten carry 12%. Sequencing used PBMCs. The receptors shown here come from a woman in her forties in good health. Some clones in this sample may be carry-over from other donors' samples.

This clone showed up many times. Other DNA sequences in this sample translate to the same CDR3. This chain connects TRBV6-1 to TRBJ2-2, with D possibly being TRBD1 or TRBD2 (5 bases each). This CDR3 spans 14 amino acids. The germline V and J ends were trimmed by 5 bases and 8 bases, with 15 bases remaining between them. Per germline, CDR1 MNHNS and CDR2 SASEGT. CDR3 coding DNA: TGTGCCAGCAGTTCTGAGGGGAGTTTGGGGGAGCTGTTTTTT. This sequence encodes CASSSEGSLGELFF.

V gene TRBV4-2 combines with J gene TRBJ2-7; no clear D. V was cut by 0 bases and J by 1 base, with 10 bases left in between. This CDR3 has 15 residues. Germline CDR1 LGHNA, CDR2 YNFKEQ. The CDR3 loop is CASSQEGRSSYEQYF. In DNA form, the CDR3 reads TGTGCCAGCAGCCAAGAAGGTCGTTCTTCCTACGAGCAGTACTTC.

The chain links TRBV11-3 to TRBJ2-3; D not resolved. The V end lost 3 bases, the J end lost 2 bases, and 9 bases lay between the germline ends. Germline CDR1 reads SGHNT; CDR2 reads YENEEA. The CDR3 is 14 amino acids. The chain's CDR3 is CASSFGPNTDTQYF. The DNA for the CDR3 is TGTGCCAGCAGCTTCGGACCGAACACAGATACGCAGTATTTT.

This sequence joins TRBV29-1 and TRBJ2-1; D uncertain. CDR3 length equals 11 residues. The V gene's germline CDR1 is SQVTM and CDR2 ANQGSEA. V lost 3 bases to trimming and J lost 8 bases, with 8 bases between them. CDR3 coding DNA: TGCAGCGTTGACGGTGGGTATGAGCAGTTCTTC. It specifies CSVDGGYEQFF.

V usage is TRBV6-4 and J usage is TRBJ2-7, with TRBD2 matching over 9 bases. V shed 4 bases and J 0 bases; nucleotides not matched to a gene: 10. The CDR3 is 17 amino acids. Germline V CDR1 and CDR2: MRHNA, SNTAGT. In nucleotides, the CDR3 is TGTGCCAGCAGTGCCTTTATGCGGACTAGCGACTCCTACGAGCAGTACTTC. This translates into CASSAFMRTSDSYEQYF.

The chain has TRBV4-1 and TRBJ1-5, with TRBD1 matching over 9 bases. V trimming: 0 bases; J trimming: 5 bases; junction bases outside the gene matches: 17. The CDR3 covers 20 residues. Per germline, CDR1 MGHRA and CDR2 YSYEKL. The CDR3: CASSQDRAIFRDRDHQPQHF. The CDR3 nucleotides read TGCGCCAGCAGCCAAGATCGGGCGATTTTTAGGGACAGGGACCATCAGCCCCAGCATTTT.

This clone was observed at least ten times. The chain employs TRBV12-2 and TRBJ2-7. TRBV12-2 is recorded as a pseudogene. There are 16 residues in the CDR3. The CDR3 nucleotides read TGTGCAAGTCGCCTAAAGGGTTTCCACGGCTGGGTGGAGCAGTACTTC. Residues: CASRLKGFHGWVEQYF.

As regards this clone: It is likely a read error: a sequence one base away is far more abundant. This CDR3 is also generated by other DNA sequences in the sample. The chain recombines TRBV4-1 with TRBJ1-2, with a tentative D call TRBD1 (6 bases). The germline V and J ends were trimmed by 4 bases and 2 bases, with 11 bases remaining between them. Germline V lookup: CDR1 MGHRA, CDR2 YSYEKL. CDR3 length: 14 residues. As DNA, the CDR3 is TGCGCCAGCAGCCCTGGACAGATGAACTATGGCTACACCTTC. Translating gives CASSPGQMNYGYTF.